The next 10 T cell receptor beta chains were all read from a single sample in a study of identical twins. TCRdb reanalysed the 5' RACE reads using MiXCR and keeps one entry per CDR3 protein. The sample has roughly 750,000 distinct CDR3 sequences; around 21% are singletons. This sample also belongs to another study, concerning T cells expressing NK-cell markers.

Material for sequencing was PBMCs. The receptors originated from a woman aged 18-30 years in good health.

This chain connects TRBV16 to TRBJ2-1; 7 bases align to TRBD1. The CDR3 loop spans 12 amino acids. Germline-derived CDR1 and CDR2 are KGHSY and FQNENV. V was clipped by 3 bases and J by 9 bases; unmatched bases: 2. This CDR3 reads CASSQSGGEQFF. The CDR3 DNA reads TGTGCCAGCAGCCAGTCAGGGGGTGAGCAGTTCTTC.

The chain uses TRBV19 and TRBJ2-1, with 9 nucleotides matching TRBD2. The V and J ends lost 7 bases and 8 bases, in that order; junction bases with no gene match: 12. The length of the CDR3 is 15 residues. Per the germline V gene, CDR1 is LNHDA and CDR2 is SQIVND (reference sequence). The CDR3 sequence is CASTPRGTSTHEQFF. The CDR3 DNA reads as TGTGCCAGTACCCCGAGAGGGACTAGCACCCATGAGCAGTTCTTC.

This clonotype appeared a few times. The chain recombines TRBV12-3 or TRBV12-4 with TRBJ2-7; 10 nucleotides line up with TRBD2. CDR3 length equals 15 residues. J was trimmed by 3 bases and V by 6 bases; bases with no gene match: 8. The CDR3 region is CASSAYSGRNYEQYF. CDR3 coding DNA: TGTGCCAGCAGCGCATATAGCGGGAGGAACTACGAGCAGTACTTC.

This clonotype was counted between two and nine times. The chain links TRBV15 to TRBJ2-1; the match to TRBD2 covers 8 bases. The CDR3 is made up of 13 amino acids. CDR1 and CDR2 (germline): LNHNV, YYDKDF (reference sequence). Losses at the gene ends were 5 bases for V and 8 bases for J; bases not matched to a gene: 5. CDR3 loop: CATSARGGDEQFF. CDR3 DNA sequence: TGTGCCACCAGCGCACGGGGGGGCGATGAGCAGTTCTTC.

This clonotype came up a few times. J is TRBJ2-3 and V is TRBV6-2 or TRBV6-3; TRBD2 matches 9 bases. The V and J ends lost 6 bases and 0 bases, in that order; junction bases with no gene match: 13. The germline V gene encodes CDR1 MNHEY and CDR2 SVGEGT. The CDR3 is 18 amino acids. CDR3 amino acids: CASSSPPGLAESTDTQYF. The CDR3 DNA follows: TGTGCCAGCAGCTCACCACCGGGACTAGCAGAGAGCACAGATACGCAGTATTTT.

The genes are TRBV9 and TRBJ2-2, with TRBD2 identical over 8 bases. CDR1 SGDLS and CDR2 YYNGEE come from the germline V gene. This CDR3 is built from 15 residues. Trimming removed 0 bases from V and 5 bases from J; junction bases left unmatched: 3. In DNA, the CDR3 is TGTGCCAGCAGCGTAGAAGGCGGGAGGACCGGGGAGCTGTTTTTT. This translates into CASSVEGGRTGELFF.

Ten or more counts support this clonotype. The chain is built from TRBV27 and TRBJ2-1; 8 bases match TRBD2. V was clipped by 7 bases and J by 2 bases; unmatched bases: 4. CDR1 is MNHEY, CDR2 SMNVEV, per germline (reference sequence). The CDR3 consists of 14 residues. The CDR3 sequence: CASTPGLAYNEQFF. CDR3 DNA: TGTGCCAGCACCCCGGGACTAGCCTACAATGAGCAGTTCTTC.

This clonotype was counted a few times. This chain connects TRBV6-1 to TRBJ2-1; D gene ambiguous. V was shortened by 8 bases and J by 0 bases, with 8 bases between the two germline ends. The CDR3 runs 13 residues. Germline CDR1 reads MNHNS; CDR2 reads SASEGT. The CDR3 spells CASQWSSYNEQFF. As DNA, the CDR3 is TGTGCCAGCCAGTGGTCCTCCTACAATGAGCAGTTCTTC.

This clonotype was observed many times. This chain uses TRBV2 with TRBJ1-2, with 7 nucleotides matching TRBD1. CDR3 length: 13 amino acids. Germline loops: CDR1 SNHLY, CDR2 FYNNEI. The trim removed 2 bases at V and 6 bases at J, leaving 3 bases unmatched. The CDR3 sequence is CASSEWQGDGYTF. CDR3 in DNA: TGTGCCAGCAGTGAATGGCAGGGGGATGGCTACACCTTC. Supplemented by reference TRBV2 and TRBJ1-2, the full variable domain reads EPEVTQTPSHQVTQMGQEVILRCVPISNHLYFYWYRQILGQKVEFLVSFYNNEISEKSEIFDDQFSVERPDGSNFTLKIRSTKLEDSAMYFCASSEWQGDGYTFGSGTRLTVV.

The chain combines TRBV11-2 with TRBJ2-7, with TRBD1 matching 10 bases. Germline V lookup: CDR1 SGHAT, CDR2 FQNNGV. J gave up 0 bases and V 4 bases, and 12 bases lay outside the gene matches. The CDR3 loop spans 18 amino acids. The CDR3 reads CASSSGTGANPSSYEQYF. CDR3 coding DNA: TGTGCCAGCAGCTCTGGGACAGGGGCCAATCCGAGCTCCTACGAGCAGTACTTC.